This record covers a single TCR beta chain. This clone was detected only a few times. What this receptor recognizes is not known. Base qualities are not provided; no much larger clone lies one nucleotide away. This sample also contains other DNA sequences that code for the same CDR3. These data are taken from a study of blood T cell repertoires in COVID-19 (dated by TCRdb to between 2020 and 2021). At the level of the whole study: Samples from collaborators originated in the United States, Italy and Spain and spanned both the acute and convalescent phases of COVID-19. Samples came from the ongoing ImmuneRACE study (first 160 participants) plus 1,254 subjects from 6 global collaborators. The material from the prospective study consisted of cDNA or gDNA derived from T cells, B-cell-depleted T cells, or PBMCs. Where available, HLA class I and class II types were taken from metadata supplied by the sample provider and were not determined by assay-based typing. A de-identified subject ID, COVID-19 status, age in years and sex were almost always included in the sample metadata. The dataset comprised deeply sampled blood TCRbeta repertoires from subjects exposed to, actively infected with, or recovered from COVID-19. The repertoires were released in a freely available public database meant as a resource for research on the immune response to SARS-CoV-2.

Overall results and qualifications from the work: The quantity of clinical and demographic metadata differed by source and by participant and was supplied without curation.

Each collaborating institution followed its own protocols to collect whole blood in K2EDTA tubes. For TCRbeta analysis, collaborator samples were shipped as frozen whole blood, as isolated PBMCs, or as DNA extracted from either sample type. TCRbeta CDR3 regions were amplified from genomic DNA using the immunoSEQ Assay, a bias-controlled multiplex PCR. The original methods were these. Nucleated cell counts per sample were estimated from amplification of reference gene primers within the assay. To quantify the absolute abundance of each unique TCRbeta CDR3 rearrangement, sequence reads were collapsed and filtered. For each sample, productive Simpson clonality was calculated as the square root of Simpson's diversity index across productive rearrangements. In its TCRdb copy, this immuneACCESS table keeps in-frame sequences only and misses some clones. Where compared with another copy, unresolved V genes explain less than half of these, and the others have no known cause. V, J and clone size are taken as reported in that table, and D and trimming were inferred from the DNA itself. This sample holds about 250,000 clones; approximately 88% were observed only once. The ten largest clonotypes hold roughly 0.8% of the sample.

There are 16 amino acids in the CDR3, from cysteine to phenylalanine inclusive. Of all the DNA, just the CDR3 is kept, 48 bases in frame from base 1. Taken from the germline V gene, the CDR1 and CDR2 loops are KGHDR and SFDVKD. V is pruned by 3 bases and J by 5 bases, leaving 3 bases of the junction without a gene match. The material sequenced was peripheral blood. Recombination linked TRBV24-1 to TRBJ2-1; 13 central nucleotides agree with TRBD2. The sequence was obtained from a woman in her twenties or thirties with acute or convalescent COVID-19. The CDR3 in this case is CATSDPGTSGNNEQFF. The DNA sequence follows: TGTGCCACCAGTGATCCCGGGACTAGCGGGAACAATGAGCAGTTCTTC.